This T cell receptor beta chain was documented in a study of blood T cells in healthy people across ages. A sample-barcoded 5' primer and a J-beta primer mix were used in a second PCR of roughly 7 to 12 cycles. One entry per CDR3 protein, called by TCRdb with MiXCR from the 5' RACE reads. In the table there are approximately 760,000 distinct CDR3 sequences, approximately 25% of which are singletons. This CDR3 is 17 amino acids long. Germline CDR1 is MDHEN and CDR2 is SYDVKM. This clonotype has a handful of counts. The data were also submitted as part of a second study, on T cells of mothers and their children.

Material: blood. This TCR derives from a boy between 10 and 17 years old in good health. The chain combines TRBV28 with TRBJ2-7; a weak D match, TRBD2 (5 bases). Gene TRBJ2-1 matches the end of the DNA better, so the J call may be wrong. The CDR3 protein is CASSSRGGTSARNEQFF. The CDR3 nucleotides read TGTGCCAGCAGTTCCCGAGGAGGCACTTCTGCTAGAAATGAGCAGTTCTTC.